These 6 T cell receptor beta chains were all obtained from the same sample, sequenced in a study of vaccination and CD4 T cells after COVID-19. Stated treatment: 10-day PBMC culture with coronavirus spike peptide pools or control peptides (ViraFEST assay). Cultured CD4+ T cell DNA underwent sequencing with the Oncomine TCR Beta short-read assay. From the PCR reads, TCRdb called clonotypes with MiXCR, one entry per CDR3 protein. The table shows over 10,000 distinct CDR3 sequences, with over 50% occurring only once. No antigen has been identified for these receptors. Specimen: cultured CD4+ T cells from blood, collected after SARS-CoV-2 vaccination. The source of these receptors is a human donor with COVID-19.

This clonotype was seen a handful of times. The chain combines TRBV7-2 with TRBJ2-5, with TRBD2 matching over 9 bases. This CDR3 spans 16 amino acids. Germline CDR1 reads SGHTA; CDR2 reads FQGNSA. V lost 1 base and J lost 2; bases outside the gene matches: 5. The chain's CDR3 is CASSLVGRGGQETQYF. The CDR3 nucleotides read TGTGCCAGCAGCTTAGTCGGGCGGGGGGGTCAAGAGACCCAGTACTTC.

DNA for the CDR3: TGCAGTGGCGGTCGGGGCTACACCTTC. Residues: CSGGRGYTF. The chain is built from TRBV20-1 and TRBJ1-2; the D is unclear. V lost 7 bases, J lost 8 bases, and 8 bases lay in between. The CDR3 has 9 amino acids. Germline CDR1 is DFQATT and CDR2 is SNEGSKA (reference sequence).

V is TRBV14 and J is TRBJ1-2, with a weak D call TRBD1 (6 bases). Germline V CDR1 and CDR2: SGHDN, FVKESK. The CDR3 runs to 14 residues. Between the trimmed V and J ends, which lost 3 bases and 3 bases, there was a span of 11 bases. This CDR3 is CASSHDRSHYGYTF. DNA of the CDR3: TGTGCCAGCAGCCATGACAGGTCCCACTATGGCTACACCTTC.

The chain combines TRBV27 with TRBJ1-6, with D uncertain. The CDR3 has 15 amino acids. Trimming shortened V by 3 bases and J by 11 bases, and 17 bases separated the two germline ends. Germline-derived CDR1 and CDR2 are MNHEY and SMNVEV (reference sequence). The CDR3 sequence: CASSFTGPLGTPLHF. In DNA, the CDR3 is TGTGCCAGCAGTTTTACCGGGCCTCTGGGGACACCCCTCCACTTT.

The chain carries TRBV20-1 and TRBJ1-2, with 7 bases lining up with TRBD1. The germline V gene has CDR1 DFQATT and CDR2 SNEGSKA (reference sequence). CDR3 size: 16 residues. Unmatched junction bases numbered 7, after V lost 0 bases and J lost 0 bases. CDR3 sequence (DNA): TGCAGTGCTAGAGAGACACGACAGGGTGCTAACTATGGCTACACCTTC. It translates to CSARETRQGANYGYTF.

This rearrangement joins TRBV20-1 to TRBJ1-5, with a tentative D call TRBD1 (6 bases). Deletions cut 4 bases from V and 3 bases from J, with 13 bases between. Germline CDR1 and CDR2: DFQATT and SNEGSKA (reference sequence). The CDR3 runs 14 residues. In DNA form, the CDR3 reads TGCAGTGCTACCGAGACAGGAAACAATCAGCCCCAGCATTTT. Translating it yields CSATETGNNQPQHF.